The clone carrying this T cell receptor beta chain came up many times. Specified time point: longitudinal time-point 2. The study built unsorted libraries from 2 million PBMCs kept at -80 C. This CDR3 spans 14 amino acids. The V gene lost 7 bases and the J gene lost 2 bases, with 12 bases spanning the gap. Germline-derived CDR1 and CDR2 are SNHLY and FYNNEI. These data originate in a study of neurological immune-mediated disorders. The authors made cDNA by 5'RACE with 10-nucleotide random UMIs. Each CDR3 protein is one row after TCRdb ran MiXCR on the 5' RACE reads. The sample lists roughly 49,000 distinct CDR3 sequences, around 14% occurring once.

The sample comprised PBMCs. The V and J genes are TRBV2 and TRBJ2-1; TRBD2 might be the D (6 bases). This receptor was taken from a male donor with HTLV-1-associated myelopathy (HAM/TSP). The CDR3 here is CASIGDFPYNEQFF. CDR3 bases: TGTGCCAGCATCGGGGACTTCCCCTACAATGAGCAGTTCTTC. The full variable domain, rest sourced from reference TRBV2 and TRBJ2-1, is EPEVTQTPSHQVTQMGQEVILRCVPISNHLYFYWYRQILGQKVEFLVSFYNNEISEKSEIFDDQFSVERPDGSNFTLKIRSTKLEDSAMYFCASIGDFPYNEQFFGPGTRLTVL.